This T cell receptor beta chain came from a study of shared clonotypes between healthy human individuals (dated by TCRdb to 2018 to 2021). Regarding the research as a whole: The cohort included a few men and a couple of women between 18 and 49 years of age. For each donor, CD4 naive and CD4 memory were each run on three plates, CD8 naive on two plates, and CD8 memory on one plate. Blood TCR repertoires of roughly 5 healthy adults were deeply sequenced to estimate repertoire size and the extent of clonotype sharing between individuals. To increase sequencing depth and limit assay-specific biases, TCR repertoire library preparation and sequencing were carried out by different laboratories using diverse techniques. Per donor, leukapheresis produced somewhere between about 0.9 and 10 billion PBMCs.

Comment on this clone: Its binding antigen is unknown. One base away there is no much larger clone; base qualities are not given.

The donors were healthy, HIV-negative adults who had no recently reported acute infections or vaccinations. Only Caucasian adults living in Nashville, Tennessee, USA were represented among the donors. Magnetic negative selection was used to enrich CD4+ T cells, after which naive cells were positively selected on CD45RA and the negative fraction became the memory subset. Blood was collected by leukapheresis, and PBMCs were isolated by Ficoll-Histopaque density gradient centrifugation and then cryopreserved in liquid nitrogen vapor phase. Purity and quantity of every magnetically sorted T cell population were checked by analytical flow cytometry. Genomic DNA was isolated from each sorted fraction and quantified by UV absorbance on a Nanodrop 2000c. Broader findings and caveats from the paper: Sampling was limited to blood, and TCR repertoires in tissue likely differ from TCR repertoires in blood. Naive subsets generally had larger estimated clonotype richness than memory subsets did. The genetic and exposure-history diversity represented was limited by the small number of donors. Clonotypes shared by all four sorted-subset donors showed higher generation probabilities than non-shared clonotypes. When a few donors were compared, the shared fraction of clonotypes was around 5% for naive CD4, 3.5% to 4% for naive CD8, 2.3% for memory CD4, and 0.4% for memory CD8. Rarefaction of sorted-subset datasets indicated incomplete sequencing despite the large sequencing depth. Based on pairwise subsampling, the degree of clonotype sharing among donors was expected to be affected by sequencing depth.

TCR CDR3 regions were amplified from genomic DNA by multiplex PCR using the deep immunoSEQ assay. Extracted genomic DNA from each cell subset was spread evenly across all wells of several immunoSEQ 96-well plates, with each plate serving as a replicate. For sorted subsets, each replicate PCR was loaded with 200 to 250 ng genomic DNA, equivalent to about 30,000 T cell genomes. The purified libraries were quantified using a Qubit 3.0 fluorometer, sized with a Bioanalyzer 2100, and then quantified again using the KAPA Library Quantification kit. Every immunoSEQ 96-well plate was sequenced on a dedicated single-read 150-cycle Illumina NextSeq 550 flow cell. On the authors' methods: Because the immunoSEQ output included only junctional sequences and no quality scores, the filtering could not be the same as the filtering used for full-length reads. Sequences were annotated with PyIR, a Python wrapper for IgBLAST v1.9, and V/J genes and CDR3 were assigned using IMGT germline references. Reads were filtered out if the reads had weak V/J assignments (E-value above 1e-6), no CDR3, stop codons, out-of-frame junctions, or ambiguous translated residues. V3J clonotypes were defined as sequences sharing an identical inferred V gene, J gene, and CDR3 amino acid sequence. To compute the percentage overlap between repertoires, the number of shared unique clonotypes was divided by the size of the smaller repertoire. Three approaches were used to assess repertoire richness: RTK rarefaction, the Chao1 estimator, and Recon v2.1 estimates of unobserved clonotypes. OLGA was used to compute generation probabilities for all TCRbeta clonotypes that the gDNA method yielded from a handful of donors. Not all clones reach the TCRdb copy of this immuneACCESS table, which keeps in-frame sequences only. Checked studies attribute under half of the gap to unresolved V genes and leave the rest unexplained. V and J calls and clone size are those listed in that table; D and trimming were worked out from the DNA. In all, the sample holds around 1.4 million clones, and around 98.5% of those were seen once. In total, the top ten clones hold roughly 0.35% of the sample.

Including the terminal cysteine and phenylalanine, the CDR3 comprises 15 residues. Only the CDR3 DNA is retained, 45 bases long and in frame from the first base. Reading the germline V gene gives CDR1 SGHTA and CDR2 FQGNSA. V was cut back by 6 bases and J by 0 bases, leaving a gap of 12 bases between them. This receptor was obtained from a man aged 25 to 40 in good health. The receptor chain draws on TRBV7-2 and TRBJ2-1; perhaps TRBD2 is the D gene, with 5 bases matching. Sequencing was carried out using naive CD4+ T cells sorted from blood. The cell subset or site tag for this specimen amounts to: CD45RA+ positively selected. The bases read TGTGCCAGCAGTTCCCCGGGAAGCTCCTACAATGAGCAGTTCTTC. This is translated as CASSSPGSSYNEQFF.